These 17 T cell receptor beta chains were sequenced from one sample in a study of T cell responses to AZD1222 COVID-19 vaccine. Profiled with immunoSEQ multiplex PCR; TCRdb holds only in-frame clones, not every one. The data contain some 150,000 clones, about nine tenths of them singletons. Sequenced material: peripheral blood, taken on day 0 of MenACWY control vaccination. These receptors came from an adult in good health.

CDR3 sequence (DNA): TGTGCCAGTAGCCCGCTAGGGGGTAGCCCTGGAAACACCATATATTTT. Translating gives CASSPLGGSPGNTIYF. The gene calls are TRBV19 and TRBJ1-3; D possibly corresponds to TRBD1 (6 bases). The CDR3 loop spans 16 amino acids. V was trimmed by 6 bases and J by 2 bases, leaving 17 bases between them. Germline V CDR1 and CDR2: LNHDA, SQIVND (reference sequence).

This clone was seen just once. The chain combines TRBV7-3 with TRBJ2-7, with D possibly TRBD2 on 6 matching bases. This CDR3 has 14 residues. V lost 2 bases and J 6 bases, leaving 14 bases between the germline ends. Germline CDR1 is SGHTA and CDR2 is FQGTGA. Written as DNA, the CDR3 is TGTGCCAGCAGCTTAGGCGGTATGGGGGGCGAGCAGTACTTC. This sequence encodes CASSLGGMGGEQYF.

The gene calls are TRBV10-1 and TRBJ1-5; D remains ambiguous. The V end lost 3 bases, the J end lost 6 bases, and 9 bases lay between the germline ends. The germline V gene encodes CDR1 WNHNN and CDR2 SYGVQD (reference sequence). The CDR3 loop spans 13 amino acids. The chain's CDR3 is CASSDQLGQPQHF. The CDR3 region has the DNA TGCGCCAGCAGTGACCAACTCGGTCAGCCCCAGCATTTT.

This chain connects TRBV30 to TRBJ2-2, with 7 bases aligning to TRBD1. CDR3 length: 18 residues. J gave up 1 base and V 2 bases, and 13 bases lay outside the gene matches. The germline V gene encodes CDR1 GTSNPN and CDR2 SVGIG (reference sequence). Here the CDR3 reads CAWSLLPWTGQNTGELFF. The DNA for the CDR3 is TGTGCCTGGAGTCTCCTGCCATGGACAGGACAGAACACCGGGGAGCTGTTTTTT.

CDR3 DNA sequence: TGTGCCAGCAGCGAATACCCTTGGACAGGGATAAGCAATCAGCCCCAGCATTTT. It is translated as CASSEYPWTGISNQPQHF. The rearrangement joins TRBV27 to TRBJ1-5; 8 bases are a match to TRBD1. The trim removed 6 bases at V and 1 base at J, leaving 14 bases unmatched. Germline V gene sequence: CDR1 MNHEY, CDR2 SMNVEV (reference sequence). The CDR3 spans 18 residues.

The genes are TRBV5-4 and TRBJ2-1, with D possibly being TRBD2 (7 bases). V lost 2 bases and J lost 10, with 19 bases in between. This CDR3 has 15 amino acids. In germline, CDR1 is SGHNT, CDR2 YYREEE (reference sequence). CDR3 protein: CASSFPGGPAQEQFF. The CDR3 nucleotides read TGTGCCAGCAGCTTCCCCGGGGGGCCGGCCCAGGAGCAGTTCTTC.

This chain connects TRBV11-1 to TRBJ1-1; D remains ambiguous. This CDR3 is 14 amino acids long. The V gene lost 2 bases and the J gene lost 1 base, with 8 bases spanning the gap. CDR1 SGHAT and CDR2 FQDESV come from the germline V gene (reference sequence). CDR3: CASSLRPGNTEAFF. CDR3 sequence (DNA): TGTGCCAGCAGCTTAAGGCCAGGGAACACTGAAGCTTTCTTT.

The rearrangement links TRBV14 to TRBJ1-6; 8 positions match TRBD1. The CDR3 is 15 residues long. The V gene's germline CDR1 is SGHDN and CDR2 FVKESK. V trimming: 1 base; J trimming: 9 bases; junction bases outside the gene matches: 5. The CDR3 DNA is TGTGCCAGCAGCCAAGCCGAAACAGGGGGTTCACCCCTCCACTTT. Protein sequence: CASSQAETGGSPLHF.

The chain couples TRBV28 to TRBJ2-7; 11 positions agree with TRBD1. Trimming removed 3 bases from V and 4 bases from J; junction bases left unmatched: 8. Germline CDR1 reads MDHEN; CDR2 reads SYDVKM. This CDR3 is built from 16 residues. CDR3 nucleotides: TGTGCCAGCAGTTTCGTAAGGGACAGGGGGGAATACGAGCAGTACTTC. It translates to CASSFVRDRGEYEQYF.

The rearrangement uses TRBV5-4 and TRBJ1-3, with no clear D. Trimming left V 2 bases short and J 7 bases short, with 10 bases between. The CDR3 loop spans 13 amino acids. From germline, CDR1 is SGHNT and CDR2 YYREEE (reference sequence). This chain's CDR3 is CASSFGPGNTIYF. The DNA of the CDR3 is TGTGCCAGCAGCTTCGGACCGGGGAACACCATATATTTT.

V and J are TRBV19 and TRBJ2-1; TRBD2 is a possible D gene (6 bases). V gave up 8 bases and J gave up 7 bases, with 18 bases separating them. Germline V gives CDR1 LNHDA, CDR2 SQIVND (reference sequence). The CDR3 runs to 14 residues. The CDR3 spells CASGPEGRGNEQFF. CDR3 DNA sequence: TGTGCCAGTGGACCGGAGGGAAGGGGAAATGAGCAGTTCTTC.

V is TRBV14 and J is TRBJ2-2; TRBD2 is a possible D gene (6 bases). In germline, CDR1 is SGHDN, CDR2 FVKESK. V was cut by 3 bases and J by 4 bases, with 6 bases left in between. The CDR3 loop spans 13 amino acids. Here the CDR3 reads CASSQEGTGELFF. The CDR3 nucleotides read TGTGCCAGCAGCCAGGAGGGCACCGGGGAGCTGTTTTTT.

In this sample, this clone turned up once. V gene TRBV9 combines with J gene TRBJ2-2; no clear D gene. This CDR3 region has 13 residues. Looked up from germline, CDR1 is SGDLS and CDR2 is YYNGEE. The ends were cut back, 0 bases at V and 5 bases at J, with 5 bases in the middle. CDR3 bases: TGTGCCAGCAGCGTAGACCCTACCGGGGAGCTGTTTTTT. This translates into CASSVDPTGELFF.

The CDR3 is CASSPTQGTYGYTF. CDR3 nucleotide sequence: TGTGCCAGCAGTCCAACCCAGGGGACCTATGGCTACACCTTC. The chain employs TRBV6-5 and TRBJ1-2; the D gene is possibly TRBD1 (6 bases). Trimming took 5 bases from V and 4 from J, leaving 14 bases between them. Germline CDR1 reads MNHEY; CDR2 reads SVGAGI. The CDR3 covers 14 residues.

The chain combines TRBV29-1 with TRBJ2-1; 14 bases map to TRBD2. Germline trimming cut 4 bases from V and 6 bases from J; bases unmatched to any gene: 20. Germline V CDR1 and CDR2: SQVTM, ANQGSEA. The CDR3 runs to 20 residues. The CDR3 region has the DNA TGCAGCGTTGCTGCCTATGGGACTAGCGGGAGAATTGGGAGGGCCAATGAGCAGTTCTTC. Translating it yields CSVAAYGTSGRIGRANEQFF.

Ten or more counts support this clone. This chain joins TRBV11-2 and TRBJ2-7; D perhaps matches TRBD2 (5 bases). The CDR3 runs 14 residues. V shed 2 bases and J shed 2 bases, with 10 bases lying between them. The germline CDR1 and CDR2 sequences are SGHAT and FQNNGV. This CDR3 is CASSLPRGTYEQYF. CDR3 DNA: TGTGCCAGCAGCTTACCCCGGGGTACCTACGAGCAGTACTTC.

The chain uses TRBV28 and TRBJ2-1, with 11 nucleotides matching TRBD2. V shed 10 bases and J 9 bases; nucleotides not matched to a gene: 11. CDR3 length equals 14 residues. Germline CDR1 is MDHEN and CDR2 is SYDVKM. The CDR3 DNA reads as TGTGCCATCATTGGGACTAGCGGCCGCGGTGAGCAGTTCTTC. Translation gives CAIIGTSGRGEQFF.